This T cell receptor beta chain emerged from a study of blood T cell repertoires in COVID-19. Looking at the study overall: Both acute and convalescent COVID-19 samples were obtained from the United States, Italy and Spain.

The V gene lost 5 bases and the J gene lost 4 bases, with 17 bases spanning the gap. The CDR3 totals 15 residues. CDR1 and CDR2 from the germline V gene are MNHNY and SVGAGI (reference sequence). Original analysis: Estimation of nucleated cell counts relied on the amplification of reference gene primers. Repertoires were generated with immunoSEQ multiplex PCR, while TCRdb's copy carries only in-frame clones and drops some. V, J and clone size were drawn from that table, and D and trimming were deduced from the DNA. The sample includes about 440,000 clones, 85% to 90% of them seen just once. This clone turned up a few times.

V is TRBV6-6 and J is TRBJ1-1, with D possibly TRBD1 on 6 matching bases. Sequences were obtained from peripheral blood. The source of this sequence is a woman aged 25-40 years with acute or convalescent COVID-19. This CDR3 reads CASSLDRRRITEAFF. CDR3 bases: TGTGCCAGCAGTCTCGACAGGCGTCGGATCACTGAAGCTTTCTTT.